A selection of T cell receptor beta chains follows, all from one sample in a study of shared clonotypes between healthy human individuals. This table comes from immunoSEQ multiplex PCR, and its TCRdb copy is limited to in-frame clones, with some not included. Found here are about 2.1 million clones, roughly 95% of them singletons; the top ten hold more than 1.5%. Sequencing was performed on naive CD8+ T cells from PBMCs. The receptors stem from a young man in good health. Some clones in this sample may be carry-over from other donors' samples. The conserved cysteine and the conserved F or W are not part of the CDR3 here. Fields, in order: V gene, CDR3 protein.

V: TRBV11-2; CDR3: ASSLGGNPYNEQF
V: TRBV7-6; CDR3: ASSLELAARYEQY
V: TRBV5-4; CDR3: ASSPRGYPTTDTQY
V: TRBV7-2; CDR3: ASSLGLAGGLAYNEQF
V: TRBV7-8; CDR3: ASSLVYWGATSSSYEQY
V: TRBV19; CDR3: ASSIRGHYEQY
V: TRBV5-1; CDR3: ASSSIGPTSGWGGGDTQY
V: TRBV6-6; CDR3: ASSLGWEGSEQF
V: TRBV11-2; CDR3: ASSSRSTGELF
V: TRBV6-5; CDR3: ASSPSGGRETQY
V: TRBV27; CDR3: ASSLPGLAEQY
V: TRBV19; CDR3: ATQLGGVTEAF
V: TRBV5-6; CDR3: ASSLEAGTYEQY
V: TRBV9; CDR3: ASSVEGSTGELF
V: TRBV19; CDR3: ASSILLTGESF
V: TRBV9; CDR3: ASSAPSGTSGYNEQF
V: TRBV14; CDR3: ASSHPPDEETQY
V: TRBV7-6; CDR3: ASSARTGDYEQY
V: TRBV19; CDR3: ASSIDGTGELF